Below are 3 T cell receptor beta chains sequenced from a single sample in a study of shared clonotypes between healthy human individuals. Sequenced by immunoSEQ multiplex PCR; TCRdb stores in-frame clones only, minus some. The data hold approximately 640,000 clones, with 72% observed a single time. The sequenced material came from memory CD4+ T cells sorted from blood. Subset given: CD45RA-negative fraction. Receptor source: a woman under 40 in good health.

This clone has only one observation. This chain uses TRBV9 with TRBJ1-3, with 7 bases fitting TRBD1. The V and J ends lost 4 bases and 4 bases, in that order; junction bases with no gene match: 14. The CDR3 loop spans 17 amino acids. Germline CDR1 SGDLS, CDR2 YYNGEE. The CDR3 DNA reads as TGTGCCAGCAGCTATGCAGGGGGACAACAACACGGAAACACCATATATTTT. As protein: CASSYAGGQQHGNTIYF. Looking up the rest from reference TRBV9 and TRBJ1-3 gives the full variable domain: DSGVTQTPKHLITATGQRVTLRCSPRSGDLSVYWYQQSLDQGLQFLIQYYNGEERAKGNILERFSAQQFPDLHSELNLSSLELGDSALYFCASSYAGGQQHGNTIYFGEGSWLTVV.

This rearrangement joins TRBV5-1 to TRBJ2-7; the D gene is possibly TRBD2 (5 bases). CDR1 is SGHRS and CDR2 is YFSETQ in the germline V gene. V gave up 3 bases and J gave up 2 bases, with 15 bases separating them. CDR3 length equals 15 residues. CDR3 bases: TGCGCCAGCAGCTACTCGGGAACCCACACCTACGAGCAGTACTTC. As protein: CASSYSGTHTYEQYF.

The chain carries TRBV11-2 and TRBJ2-7; TRBD2 might be the D (6 bases). The germline V gene encodes CDR1 SGHAT and CDR2 FQNNGV. V shed 1 base and J shed 3 bases, with 10 bases lying between them. CDR3 length: 14 amino acids. The chain's CDR3 is CASSLGGAGYEQYF. As DNA, the CDR3 is TGTGCCAGCAGCTTAGGTGGAGCGGGCTACGAGCAGTACTTC.